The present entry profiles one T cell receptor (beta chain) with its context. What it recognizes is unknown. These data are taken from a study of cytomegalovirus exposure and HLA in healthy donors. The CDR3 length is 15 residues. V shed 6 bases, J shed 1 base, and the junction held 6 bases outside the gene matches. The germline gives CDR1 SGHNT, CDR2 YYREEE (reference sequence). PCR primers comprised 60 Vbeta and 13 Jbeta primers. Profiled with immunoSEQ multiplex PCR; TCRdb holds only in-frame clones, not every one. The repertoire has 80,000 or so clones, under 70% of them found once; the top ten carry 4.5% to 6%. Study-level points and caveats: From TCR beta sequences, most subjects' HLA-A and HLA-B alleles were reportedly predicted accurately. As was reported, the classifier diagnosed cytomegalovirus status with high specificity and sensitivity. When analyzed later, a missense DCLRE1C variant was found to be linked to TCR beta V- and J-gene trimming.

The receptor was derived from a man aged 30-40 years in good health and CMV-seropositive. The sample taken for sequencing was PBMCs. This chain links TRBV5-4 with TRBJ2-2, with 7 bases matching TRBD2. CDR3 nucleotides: TGTGCCAGCACGAGGAGCGGGGTGAACACCGGGGAGCTGTTTTTT. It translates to CASTRSGVNTGELFF.